This T cell receptor beta chain was sequenced in a study of response to subunit inactivated influenza vaccine. Findings and limits, study-wide: There was a suggestion from the authors that each seasonal influenza vaccination recruits few new T cells.

Worth noting for this clonotype: Its matching antigen is unknown.

Germline V CDR1 and CDR2: LGHDT, YNNKEL (reference sequence). V lost 5 bases to trimming and J lost 3 bases, with 17 bases between them. This CDR3 is 15 amino acids long. TCRdb reprocessed the RT-PCR reads with MiXCR, giving one entry per CDR3 protein. The table lists hundreds of thousands of distinct CDR3 sequences, about 15% of them singletons. The chain has TRBV3-1 and TRBJ2-7, with TRBD2 as a possible D gene (5 bases). The clonotype originates from a man in his forties or fifties who received an inactivated influenza vaccine. Source: PBMCs from blood, taken 14 to 15 days before vaccination. CDR3 protein: CASSDPGNTHYEQYF. The CDR3 DNA follows: TGTGCCAGCAGCGACCCCGGGAATACTCACTACGAGCAGTACTTC.